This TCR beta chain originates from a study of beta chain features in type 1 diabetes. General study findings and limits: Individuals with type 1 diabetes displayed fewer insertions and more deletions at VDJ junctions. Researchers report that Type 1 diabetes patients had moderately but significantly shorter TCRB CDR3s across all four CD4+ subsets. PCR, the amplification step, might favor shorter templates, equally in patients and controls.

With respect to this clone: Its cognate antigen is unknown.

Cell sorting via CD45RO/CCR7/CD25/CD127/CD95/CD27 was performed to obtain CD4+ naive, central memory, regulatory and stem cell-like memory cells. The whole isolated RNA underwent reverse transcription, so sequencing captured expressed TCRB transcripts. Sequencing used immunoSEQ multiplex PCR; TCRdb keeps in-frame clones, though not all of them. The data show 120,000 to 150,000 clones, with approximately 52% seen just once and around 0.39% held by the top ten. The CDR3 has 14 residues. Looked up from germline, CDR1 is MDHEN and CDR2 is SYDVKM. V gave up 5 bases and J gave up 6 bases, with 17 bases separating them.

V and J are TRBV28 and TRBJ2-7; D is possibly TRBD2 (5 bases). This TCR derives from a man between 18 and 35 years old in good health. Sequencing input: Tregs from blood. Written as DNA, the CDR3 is TGTGCCAGCAGTAGTGCGGGCTGGGAGAGCGAGCAGTACTTC. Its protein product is CASSSAGWESEQYF.